This entry describes one T cell receptor beta chain. Within the sample, other DNA sequences also encode this same CDR3. The V gene's germline CDR1 is SGHAT and CDR2 FQNNGV. Trimming removed 0 bases from V and 5 bases from J, with 7 bases in between. The CDR3 extends over 13 amino acids. Produced via immunoSEQ multiplex PCR; TCRdb's table is partial and in-frame only. The data show about 450,000 clones, with roughly 77% seen just once and roughly 13% held by the top ten. This sample was included in a study of shared clonotypes between healthy human individuals. Tens of millions of PBMCs went into genomic DNA for unsorted samples.

The specimen was PBMCs. The chain joins TRBV11-2 to TRBJ2-5; D is ambiguous. The sequence was collected from a woman aged 40 to 50 in good health. Some clones in this sample may be carry-over from other donors' samples. This chain's CDR3 is CASSLERSETQYF. DNA for the CDR3: TGTGCCAGCAGCTTAGAGCGTTCGGAGACCCAGTACTTC.